This T cell receptor beta chain was retrieved from a study of blood T cell repertoires in COVID-19. On the study more broadly: Samples representing acute and convalescent COVID-19 were sourced from the United States, Italy and Spain. PBMCs, B-cell-depleted T cells, or T cells provided the cDNA or gDNA that made up the material.

CDR3 size: 15 residues. With 9 bases removed from V and 8 bases from J, the gap between germline ends came to 20 bases. The germline V gene encodes CDR1 LNHDA and CDR2 SQIVND (reference sequence). The table came from immunoSEQ multiplex PCR; TCRdb's copy has only in-frame clones and leaves some out. This table holds approximately 150,000 clones, over 75% found once. The chain carries TRBV19 and TRBJ1-6; tentatively, D is TRBD1 (6 bases). This receptor was taken from a man aged 55 to 70 with active or convalescent COVID-19. The sample consisted of peripheral blood. The CDR3 reads CASTARGAKHSPLHF. The CDR3 nucleotides are TGTGCCAGCACTGCCCGGGGGGCCAAACATTCACCCCTCCACTTT.